The 32 T cell receptor beta chains below all came from one sample that was sequenced in a study of CD8 T cells in ankylosing spondylitis (dated by TCRdb to 2016 to 2017). The paper's findings and limits, for the study overall: A TCR beta motif of seven or eight highly homologous amino acid variants appeared characteristic of blood from ankylosing spondylitis patients.

The antigens these receptors bind are not known. To prepare the library, 5' RACE was applied. The sequencing machine was an Illumina HiSeq 2500. TCRdb passed the public sequencing reads through fastp at Q25 and MiXCR, retaining productive beta sequences. Each CDR3 protein gets just one entry, which takes the most common genes and DNA from the rows behind it. Within this sample are about 840,000 distinct CDR3 sequences, with 10% to 15% of them counted one time only. Together, the top ten hold approximately 0.5% of the sample. The sequenced sample was blood, either unsorted or a sorted T cell fraction (not recorded which). Receptor source: a male donor with ankylosing spondylitis.

This clonotype was observed a few times. The chain is built from TRBV20-1 and TRBJ1-6; 9 bases fit TRBD1. With V trimmed by 0 bases and J by 8 bases, 5 bases remained unmatched. Germline V gives CDR1 DFQATT, CDR2 SNEGSKA (reference sequence). The CDR3 runs to 15 residues. The CDR3 reads CSARDRTGADSPLHF. The CDR3 DNA reads TGCAGTGCTAGAGACAGGACAGGGGCGGATTCACCCCTCCACTTT.

This clonotype occurred a few times. V is TRBV7-2 and J is TRBJ1-1; a possible D gene is TRBD1 (6 bases). The CDR3 contains 16 residues. V was shortened by 3 bases and J by 0 bases, with 14 bases between the two germline ends. CDR1 and CDR2 (germline): SGHTA, FQGNSA. The CDR3, as DNA: TGTGCCAGCAGCTTTGCCCCCACAGGGATGAACACTGAAGCTTTCTTT. It yields the protein CASSFAPTGMNTEAFF.

The chain links TRBV11-2 to TRBJ2-5, with D perhaps assigned TRBD1 or TRBD2 (5 bases each). Germline V gene data show CDR1 as SGHAT and CDR2 as FQNNGV. The V end lost 6 bases, the J end lost 9 bases, and 17 bases lay between the germline ends. CDR3 length: 13 amino acids. CDR3 residues: CASSLGRVRAQYF. For the CDR3, the DNA is TGTGCCAGCAGTCTGGGGCGAGTGAGGGCCCAGTACTTC.

The table lists this clonotype with a few counts. This chain joins TRBV10-3 and TRBJ1-4, with D possibly matching TRBD1 (5 bases). The CDR3 is made up of 13 amino acids. Germline V lookup: CDR1 ENHRY, CDR2 SYGVKD. The V gene lost 8 bases and the J gene lost 8 bases, with 15 bases spanning the gap. CDR3 protein: CAIGRGTEEKLFF. The CDR3, as DNA: TGTGCCATCGGGCGAGGGACTGAGGAAAAACTGTTTTTT.

This clonotype was counted between two and nine times. The genes are TRBV20-1 and TRBJ2-3, with 9 nucleotides matching TRBD1. The V gene's germline CDR1 is DFQATT and CDR2 SNEGSKA (reference sequence). Unmatched junction bases numbered 4, after V lost 4 bases and J lost 2 bases. There are 14 residues in the CDR3. This CDR3 reads CSATGQGNTDTQYF. The CDR3, as DNA: TGCAGTGCTACCGGACAGGGGAACACAGATACGCAGTATTTT.

This sequence joins TRBV29-1 and TRBJ2-5; D unresolved. The CDR3 consists of 14 residues. CDR1 and CDR2 from the germline V gene are SQVTM and ANQGSEA. V gave up 4 bases and J gave up 0 bases, with 12 bases separating them. CDR3 loop: CSVARYRYQETQYF. Written as DNA, the CDR3 is TGCAGCGTTGCCAGGTACCGATACCAAGAGACCCAGTACTTC.

The chain has TRBV9 and TRBJ2-1; the D gene is possibly TRBD2 (6 bases). CDR3 size: 17 residues. Germline V gene lookup returns CDR1 SGDLS and CDR2 YYNGEE. V was trimmed by 1 base and J by 0 bases, leaving 14 bases between them. CDR3 region: CASSVRIGGDSYNEQFF. The CDR3 DNA follows: TGTGCCAGCAGCGTAAGGATTGGCGGGGACTCCTACAATGAGCAGTTCTTC.

This clonotype appeared many times. This chain connects TRBV20-1 to TRBJ2-6; D is ambiguous. The CDR3 is made up of 14 amino acids. Germline V lookup: CDR1 DFQATT, CDR2 SNEGSKA (reference sequence). Trimming cost V 4 bases and J 0 bases, with 7 bases left between them. CDR3 region: CSAKEGSGANVLTF. The CDR3 DNA reads TGCAGTGCTAAGGAAGGCTCTGGGGCCAACGTCCTGACTTTC.

This chain links TRBV20-1 with TRBJ2-1, with D perhaps matching TRBD1 or TRBD2 (5 bases each). V dropped 6 bases and J dropped 1 base, with 19 bases sitting between them. The CDR3 runs to 16 residues. Germline loops: CDR1 DFQATT, CDR2 SNEGSKA (reference sequence). CDR3 protein: CSARGGAGGSYNEQFF. The CDR3 DNA sequence: TGCAGTGCCCGTGGGGGTGCGGGCGGGTCCTACAATGAGCAGTTCTTC.

This clonotype was found many times. This sequence joins TRBV29-1 and TRBJ2-1; D is perhaps TRBD1 (6 bases). This CDR3 has 16 amino acids. CDR1 SQVTM and CDR2 ANQGSEA come from the germline V gene. Trimming pared 6 bases from V and 3 bases from J, leaving 21 bases between. CDR3 sequence: CSVQGEVSRSYNEQFF. The CDR3 DNA reads as TGCAGCGTACAGGGAGAAGTGTCCCGAAGCTACAATGAGCAGTTCTTC.

This chain joins TRBV10-3 and TRBJ1-4; D is uncertain. V lost 3 bases to trimming and J lost 8 bases, with 13 bases between them. This CDR3 contains 14 residues. Germline CDR1 reads ENHRY; CDR2 reads SYGVKD. The CDR3 is CAISEKVWGEKLFF. CDR3 in DNA: TGTGCCATCAGTGAAAAGGTTTGGGGAGAAAAACTGTTTTTT.

This clonotype has more than one count but fewer than ten. The rearrangement links TRBV6-5 to TRBJ1-6; 8 nucleotides align to TRBD1. V lost 0 bases and J lost 10; bases outside the gene matches: 5. Germline CDR1 MNHEY, CDR2 SVGAGI. The CDR3 covers 15 residues. The CDR3 reads CASSYSWTGKSPLHF. The CDR3 nucleotides are TGTGCCAGCAGTTACTCGTGGACAGGGAAGTCACCCCTCCACTTT.

This clonotype appeared once. V gene TRBV6-2 or TRBV6-3 combines with J gene TRBJ2-1, with 13 nucleotides matching TRBD2. With V trimmed by 0 bases and J by 7 bases, 12 bases remained unmatched. Germline CDR1 is MNHEY and CDR2 is SVGEGT. The CDR3 runs 19 residues. The DNA of the CDR3 is TGTGCCAGCAGTTACTCGCTCAGTGGGACTAGCGGGGAACGAAATGAGCAGTTCTTC. It specifies CASSYSLSGTSGERNEQFF.

V is TRBV20-1 and J is TRBJ2-1; 14 positions match TRBD2. The CDR3 extends over 14 amino acids. With V trimmed by 3 bases and J by 8 bases, 3 bases remained unmatched. The germline gives CDR1 DFQATT, CDR2 SNEGSKA (reference sequence). The CDR3 coding sequence is TGCAGTGCTAGGGGGACTAGCGGGAGCGATGAGCAGTTCTTC. Translated: CSARGTSGSDEQFF.

The chain recombines TRBV28 with TRBJ1-2, with a weak D call TRBD1 (5 bases). Per germline, CDR1 MDHEN and CDR2 SYDVKM. The germline V and J ends were trimmed by 7 bases and 8 bases, with 14 bases remaining between them. The CDR3 is made up of 12 amino acids. The CDR3 sequence: CASNAWGRGYTF. In DNA, the CDR3 is TGTGCCAGCAACGCTTGGGGGAGAGGCTACACCTTC.

This chain uses TRBV13 with TRBJ2-1; D might be TRBD2 (6 bases). The CDR3 is 12 residues long. V was trimmed by 6 bases and J by 6 bases, leaving 9 bases between them. Germline loops: CDR1 PRHDT, CDR2 FYEKMQ (reference sequence). The CDR3, as DNA: TGTGCCAGCAGTCTAGCGTTCAATGAGCAGTTCTTC. It is translated as CASSLAFNEQFF.

The chain employs TRBV7-9 and TRBJ2-5; 9 nucleotides align to TRBD1. This CDR3 comprises 14 residues. Germline CDR1 SEHNR, CDR2 FQNEAQ (reference sequence). V shed 5 bases, J shed 5 bases, and the junction held 6 bases outside the gene matches. CDR3 amino acids: CASSAGQGSETQYF. The CDR3 bases are TGTGCCAGCAGCGCCGGACAGGGGAGCGAGACCCAGTACTTC.

This clonotype was picked up many times. The chain uses TRBV20-1 and TRBJ2-1, with 9 nucleotides matching TRBD1. The CDR3 is 14 amino acids. Germline V gives CDR1 DFQATT, CDR2 SNEGSKA (reference sequence). Unmatched junction bases numbered 7, after V lost 2 bases and J lost 8 bases. CDR3 DNA: TGCAGTGCTAGATCCGGGACAGGGTGGGATGAGCAGTTCTTC. Translated, it gives CSARSGTGWDEQFF.

Concerning this clonotype: A much more abundant neighbour one base away suggests this may be a read error. The chain uses TRBV10-2 and TRBJ2-3; D is undetermined. The CDR3 has 13 amino acids. V lost 6 bases to trimming and J lost 4 bases, with 11 bases between them. Germline loops: CDR1 WSHSY, CDR2 SAAADI. Here the CDR3 reads CASRDTGADTQYF. CDR3 in DNA: TGCGCCAGCAGAGACACGGGCGCAGATACGCAGTATTTT.

This clonotype was counted ten times or more. The rearrangement uses TRBV29-1 and TRBJ2-3; D is perhaps TRBD1 (5 bases). CDR3 length: 14 residues. From germline, CDR1 is SQVTM and CDR2 ANQGSEA. Deletions cut 6 bases from V and 1 base from J, with 14 bases between. The DNA for the CDR3 is TGCAGCGTCGAATCAGGGTCAGGCACAGATACGCAGTATTTT. It encodes CSVESGSGTDTQYF.

This clonotype has at least ten counts. Germline is not matched at one junction end, which may reflect a read error. This chain uses TRBV5-1 with TRBJ2-6; D is undetermined. The germline gives CDR1 SGHRS, CDR2 YFSETQ. The CDR3 spans 14 residues. The CDR3 loop is CASSLVSGANVLTF. The DNA for the CDR3 is TGTGCCAGCAGTTTGGTCTCTGGGGCCAACGTCCTGACTTTC.

The genes are TRBV7-3 and TRBJ1-2; D is perhaps TRBD1 (5 bases). The V gene lost 0 bases and the J gene lost 7 bases, with 9 bases spanning the gap. The germline V gene encodes CDR1 SGHTA and CDR2 FQGTGA. This CDR3 comprises 13 residues. CDR3 sequence: CASSLTGVGGYTF. The CDR3 DNA follows: TGTGCCAGCAGCTTAACAGGGGTGGGTGGCTACACCTTC.

This chain links TRBV4-3 with TRBJ1-2; TRBD1 aligns across 8 bases. Per the germline V gene, CDR1 is LGHNA and CDR2 is YSLEER. The J segment lost 11 bases and the V segment lost 2 bases, leaving 7 bases of the junction unmatched. The CDR3 extends over 13 amino acids. The CDR3 nucleotides are TGCGCCAGCAGCCAATCCAGGGGGCTTGGGTACACCTTC. Translating it yields CASSQSRGLGYTF.

This clonotype was detected many times. The chain recombines TRBV12-3 or TRBV12-4 with TRBJ2-1; D not resolved. Trimming shortened V by 6 bases and J by 0 bases, and 6 bases separated the two germline ends. The CDR3 length is 13 residues. CDR3 amino acids: CASSESSYNEQFF. CDR3 DNA sequence: TGTGCCAGCAGCGAAAGCTCCTACAATGAGCAGTTCTTC.

In this sample, this clonotype turned up many times. The chain carries TRBV6-5 and TRBJ2-3, with D tentatively TRBD2 (6 bases). This CDR3 contains 14 residues. The V end was cut by 2 bases, the J end by 6 bases, with 12 bases between. Germline values: CDR1 MNHEY, CDR2 SVGAGI. CDR3 nucleotide sequence: TGTGCCAGCAGTTACGACCACGGGGGTGATACGCAGTATTTT. Protein sequence: CASSYDHGGDTQYF.

This clonotype showed up just a few times. The chain uses TRBV4-1 and TRBJ2-5; D may be TRBD1 or TRBD2 (6 bases each). V shed 4 bases and J shed 6 bases, with 12 bases lying between them. Germline CDR1 is MGHRA and CDR2 is YSYEKL. CDR3 size: 13 residues. CDR3 amino acids: CASSRDRGQTQYF. CDR3 sequence (DNA): TGCGCCAGCAGCCGGGACCGGGGGCAGACCCAGTACTTC.

V usage is TRBV5-1 and J usage is TRBJ2-5, with 14 bases lining up with TRBD2. Per the germline V gene, CDR1 is SGHRS and CDR2 is YFSETQ. V lost 4 bases and J lost 4; bases outside the gene matches: 6. The CDR3 consists of 16 residues. CDR3 in DNA: TGCGCCAGCAGCACCGGGACTAGCGGGAGAGTAGAGACCCAGTACTTC. Amino acids: CASSTGTSGRVETQYF.

This clonotype was observed a few times. This chain uses TRBV6-5 with TRBJ2-1, with D uncertain. CDR1 and CDR2 (germline): MNHEY, SVGAGI. Trimming took off 0 bases at V and 0 bases at J, with 9 bases between the two ends. The CDR3 is 16 residues long. Written as DNA, the CDR3 is TGTGCCAGCAGTTACTCCAGACCCAGCTCCTACAATGAGCAGTTCTTC. Amino acids: CASSYSRPSSYNEQFF.

This rearrangement joins TRBV6-5 to TRBJ1-1, with D perhaps matching TRBD1 (5 bases). Germline CDR1 MNHEY, CDR2 SVGAGI. The length of the CDR3 is 13 residues. Deletions cut 3 bases from V and 3 bases from J, with 8 bases between. The CDR3 reads CASSYKTDTEAFF. CDR3 DNA sequence: TGTGCCAGCAGTTATAAGACAGACACTGAAGCTTTCTTT.

This clonotype was detected ten times or more. The V gene is TRBV29-1, the J gene TRBJ1-5, with 7 nucleotides matching TRBD1. Germline V gene sequence: CDR1 SQVTM, CDR2 ANQGSEA. Trimming cost V 4 bases and J 0 bases; bases outside gene matches: 15. The CDR3 is 18 residues long. CDR3 region: CSVALALTGEYSNQPQHF. DNA of the CDR3: TGCAGCGTTGCGTTGGCCCTTACAGGGGAGTATAGCAATCAGCCCCAGCATTTT. The entire variable domain, with the rest obtained from reference TRBV29-1 and TRBJ1-5, is as follows: SAVISQKPSRDICQRGTSLTIQCQVDSQVTMMFWYRQQPGQSLTLIATANQGSEATYESGFVIDKFPISRPNLTFSTLTVSNMSPEDSSIYLCSVALALTGEYSNQPQHFGDGTRLSIL.

Comment on this clonotype: The CDR3 ends on some other residue instead of the conserved phenylalanine or tryptophan, so this is likely a read error. The CDR3 reads CASSDRQRINSPLHL. In nucleotides, the CDR3 is TGTGCCAGCAGCGACAGACAGCGAATTAATTCACCCCTCCACCTT. The J gene is TRBJ1-6, the V gene TRBV7-9, with D possibly matching TRBD1 (5 bases). V lost 5 bases to trimming and J lost 6 bases, with 14 bases between them. From germline, CDR1 is SEHNR and CDR2 FQNEAQ (reference sequence). There are 15 residues in the CDR3.

Ten or more counts support this clonotype. The gene calls are TRBV20-1 and TRBJ2-3, with 12 bases fitting TRBD2. The germline CDR1 and CDR2 sequences are DFQATT and SNEGSKA (reference sequence). The CDR3 consists of 15 residues. Trimming removed 4 bases from V and 1 base from J; junction bases left unmatched: 3. The CDR3 loop reads CSAKRLAGGTDTQYF. The CDR3 coding sequence is TGCAGTGCTAAACGACTAGCGGGGGGCACAGATACGCAGTATTTT.